These T cell receptor beta chains were read from a single sample in a study of T-cell memory formation after mild COVID-19. TCRdb passed the 5' RACE reads through MiXCR, listing each CDR3 protein once. This table holds 150,000 to 200,000 distinct CDR3 sequences, approximately 18% found once. Sequencing was carried out using PBMCs or a T cell subset sorted from them (not recorded which). Receptors originate from a man younger than 35 who had mild COVID-19 (a few samples of this study predate the infection). Cell type and time point are not known. CDR3s include the opening cysteine and the closing phenylalanine or tryptophan. Each record gives: D gene, J gene, clone size, V gene, CDR3 DNA, CDR3 protein. The D gene is left open where the match is weak. Clone sizes are given selectively: once, few, many, or a class where the clone is expanded.

D: -; J: TRBJ1-5; size: -; V: TRBV20-1; DNA: TGCAGTGCTACAGGGGACAGCAATCAGCCCCAGCATTTT; CDR3: CSATGDSNQPQHF
D: -; J: TRBJ1-1; size: few; V: TRBV5-1; DNA: TGCGCCAGCAGCAAAATTCCAGGCGTGGACACTGAAGCTTTCTTT; CDR3: CASSKIPGVDTEAFF
D: TRBD1; J: TRBJ2-2; size: -; V: TRBV20-1; DNA: TGCAGTGCCCCGGACAGGACCTCGAACACCGGGGAGCTGTTTTTT; CDR3: CSAPDRTSNTGELFF
D: -; J: TRBJ2-1; size: -; V: TRBV29-1; DNA: TGCAGCGTTGAGGGATACTCCTACAATGAGCAGTTCTTC; CDR3: CSVEGYSYNEQFF
D: -; J: TRBJ2-2; size: few; V: TRBV4-2; DNA: TGTGCCAGCTCCCGGGGGCGGAACACCGGGGAGCTGTTTTTT; CDR3: CASSRGRNTGELFF
D: -; J: TRBJ1-1; size: many; V: TRBV20-1; DNA: TGCAGTCCCCTAAGTGGGGTAATGAACACTGAAGCTTTCTTT; CDR3: CSPLSGVMNTEAFF
D: TRBD1; J: TRBJ1-1; size: -; V: TRBV5-1; DNA: TGCGCCAGCAGCGTGACAGGGTCAGTCCCTGAAGCTTTCTTT; CDR3: CASSVTGSVPEAFF
D: -; J: TRBJ1-1; size: once; V: TRBV6-1; DNA: TGTGCCAGCAGTGAAGACGTTCTTAGCCCTGAAGCTTTCTTT; CDR3: CASSEDVLSPEAFF
D: -; J: TRBJ2-1; size: -; V: TRBV29-1; DNA: TGCAGCACGGACAGACGAGCGGGGAACAATGAGCAGTTCTTC; CDR3: CSTDRRAGNNEQFF
D: -; J: TRBJ2-2; size: -; V: TRBV29-1; DNA: TGCAGCGTCCGCTCGGGGACCGGGGGCACCGGGGAGCTGTTTTTT; CDR3: CSVRSGTGGTGELFF
D: TRBD2; J: TRBJ2-2; size: -; V: TRBV5-1; DNA: TGCGCCAGCAGCTTTGGGACTAGCGGTTCGAACACCGGGGAGCTGTTTTTT; CDR3: CASSFGTSGSNTGELFF
D: TRBD1; J: TRBJ2-3; size: -; V: TRBV7-9; DNA: TGTGCCAGCAGCTTTTGGGTACGACAGGGCTTTGATACGCAGTATTTT; CDR3: CASSFWVRQGFDTQYF
D: -; J: TRBJ2-6; size: -; V: TRBV6-2/TRBV6-3; DNA: TGTGCCAGCAGTTACCCTTTTAGGTCCGACATGGGATCTGGGGCCAACGTCCTGACTTTC; CDR3: CASSYPFRSDMGSGANVLTF
D: -; J: TRBJ2-3; size: few; V: TRBV27; DNA: TGTGCCAGCAGCCCGACTAGAGGCGATACGCAGTATTTT; CDR3: CASSPTRGDTQYF